This is a list of T cell receptor beta chains from one sample in a study of blood T cells in healthy people across ages. MiXCR, applied by TCRdb to the 5' RACE reads, yields one record per CDR3 protein. The sample has more than 500,000 distinct CDR3 sequences; roughly a quarter are singletons. Sequenced material: blood. The receptor set was obtained from a woman between 65 and 79 years old in good health. The CDR3 runs from the conserved cysteine through the conserved F or W. Each record gives: D gene, V gene, J gene, clone size, CDR3 protein, CDR3 DNA. D genes are given only for firm matches. Only some rows state a clone size, as once, few, many or a class for expanded clones.

>NA|TRBV5-1|TRBJ1-1|NA
CASSPGHSSLNTEAFF
TGCGCCAGCAGCCCCGGACATTCCAGTCTGAACACTGAAGCTTTCTTT
>TRBD1|TRBV7-2|TRBJ2-5|few
CASSLTLQGRETQYF
TGTGCCAGCAGCTTAACTTTACAGGGGCGAGAGACCCAGTACTTC
>NA|TRBV7-9|TRBJ1-2|few
CALGSSSSYGYTF
TGTGCCCTCGGTTCGTCCAGTTCTTATGGCTACACCTTC
>NA|TRBV12-3/TRBV12-4|TRBJ1-2|few
CASTPGGRGGSGGYTF
TGTGCCAGCACCCCAGGCGGCAGGGGAGGTTCAGGAGGCTACACCTTC
>NA|TRBV20-1|TRBJ2-4|NA
CSARPGLAKNIQYF
TGCAGTGCTAGGCCGGGTTTAGCCAAAAACATTCAGTACTTC
>TRBD2|TRBV9|TRBJ2-7|NA
CASSVPAPRPGGGYEQYF
TGTGCCAGCAGCGTACCAGCCCCCAGGCCCGGGGGGGGTTACGAGCAGTACTTC
>TRBD2|TRBV19|TRBJ2-7|few
CASSAGGAICEQYF
TGTGCCAGTAGTGCCGGGGGGGCAATTTGCGAGCAGTACTTC
>NA|TRBV5-4|TRBJ1-2|NA
CASSSDRLYGYTF
TGTGCCAGCAGCTCCGACAGGCTCTATGGCTACACCTTC
>TRBD1|TRBV2|TRBJ1-2|NA
CASNPGQGVRSNYGYTF
TGTGCCAGCAACCCTGGACAGGGAGTAAGAAGTAACTATGGCTACACCTTC
>NA|TRBV11-3|TRBJ2-7|NA
CASSLRPDLGEQYF
TGTGCCAGCAGCTTAAGGCCAGACCTCGGGGAGCAGTACTTC
>TRBD2|TRBV6-2/TRBV6-3|TRBJ2-3|NA
CASSYSGLAGSTDTQYF
TGTGCCAGCAGTTACTCCGGACTAGCGGGGTCCACAGATACGCAGTATTTT
>NA|TRBV20-1|TRBJ2-5|NA
CSARLSDETQYF
TGCAGTGCTAGACTCAGTGACGAGACCCAGTACTTC